This T cell receptor beta chain was captured in a study of technical replicates of blood from a few donors. Assay: immunoSEQ multiplex PCR; the TCRdb copy retains only in-frame clones and omits some. The table records more than 90,000 clones, 85% to 95% of them present only once. The V gene's germline CDR1 is SGHTA and CDR2 FQGNSA. CDR3 length: 16 residues. After removal of 5 bases from V and 1 base from J, the junction contained 4 bases not matched to a gene. Input material: T cells isolated from PBMCs. The receptor was derived from a human donor in good health. V gene TRBV7-2 combines with J gene TRBJ2-2; TRBD2 aligns across 10 bases. The DNA for the CDR3 is TGTGCCAGCAGCCTAACTAGCGGGATGAACACCGGGGAGCTGTTTTTT. Encoded protein: CASSLTSGMNTGELFF.